This paragraph reports one T cell receptor beta chain. Authors' processing steps: Reference gene primer amplification in the assay estimated nucleated cell counts. Clones were sequenced by immunoSEQ multiplex PCR, and TCRdb holds only the in-frame ones, with some missing. The V and J calls and the clone size are those of that table, but D and trimming were determined from the DNA. The sample lists about 200,000 clones; around 86% were seen once. The sample belongs to a study of blood T cell repertoires in COVID-19. Study-wide background: Collection of acute and convalescent COVID-19 samples took place in the United States, Italy and Spain.

This CDR3 has 15 residues. V was shortened by 0 bases and J by 3 bases, with 12 bases between the two germline ends. Germline CDR1 reads MNHEY; CDR2 reads SVGAGI. The sequenced material came from peripheral blood. This TCR came from a man between 60 and 75 years old with acute or convalescent COVID-19. The gene calls are TRBV6-5 and TRBJ2-7, with D perhaps TRBD2 (7 bases). In DNA form, the CDR3 reads TGTGCCAGCAGTTACTCCGCGGGGGCGCTCTACGAGCAGTACTTC. Translating gives CASSYSAGALYEQYF.